The 24 T cell receptor beta chains below come from one sample, sequenced in a study of cytomegalovirus exposure and HLA in healthy donors. Generated by immunoSEQ multiplex PCR, the TCRdb table keeps only in-frame clones and is missing some. The sample lists under 200,000 clones, 86% occurring once. The material sequenced was PBMCs. The receptors were gathered from a woman between 18 and 29 years old in good health and CMV-seronegative.

On this clone itself: At one boundary the junction diverges from the germline segment, which might be a read error. The chain uses TRBV30 and TRBJ2-7, with D possibly TRBD1 on 6 matching bases. The CDR3 runs to 12 residues. CDR1 is GTSNPN, CDR2 SVGIG, per germline (reference sequence). CDR3 amino acids: CAWGLRKGHWVF. The CDR3 nucleotides are TGTGCCTGGGGCCTTCGGAAGGGACATTGGGTTTTC.

V usage is TRBV29-1 and J usage is TRBJ2-7, with 11 bases that match TRBD2. Germline trimming cut 6 bases from V and 2 bases from J; bases unmatched to any gene: 6. The V gene's germline CDR1 is SQVTM and CDR2 ANQGSEA. CDR3 length: 14 residues. This CDR3 reads CSVQPGLAAYEQYF. In nucleotides, the CDR3 is TGCAGCGTCCAACCGGGACTAGCGGCCTACGAGCAGTACTTC.

A note on this clone: At one end the junction does not follow the germline gene, possibly because of a read error. V is TRBV10-3 and J is TRBJ1-5; tentative D call: TRBD1 (5 bases). CDR1 ENHRY and CDR2 SYGVKD come from the germline V gene. The CDR3 loop spans 13 amino acids. CDR3 coding DNA: TGTGCCATCAGTGGGGGCCGGACAAACGTGTTGGATTTT. Translated: CAISGGRTNVLDF.

V gene TRBV5-1 combines with J gene TRBJ1-5; D might be TRBD1 (6 bases). Germline CDR1 SGHRS, CDR2 YFSETQ. Deletions cut 2 bases from V and 3 bases from J, with 12 bases between. CDR3 length equals 15 residues. Here the CDR3 DNA reads TGCGCCAGCAGCTTTAACGGACAGAACAATCAGCCCCAGCATTTT. Amino acids: CASSFNGQNNQPQHF.

This clone was detected only a few times. The rearrangement links TRBV6-5 to TRBJ2-7; TRBD2 aligns across 8 bases. The trim removed 8 bases at V and 2 bases at J, leaving 5 bases unmatched. Germline V lookup: CDR1 MNHEY, CDR2 SVGAGI. The CDR3 totals 13 residues. The CDR3 protein is CASRSSGTYEQYF. DNA for the CDR3: TGTGCCAGCCGAAGTAGCGGGACCTACGAGCAGTACTTC.

This sequence joins TRBV18 and TRBJ2-5; the match to TRBD1 covers 7 bases. Per germline, CDR1 KGHSH and CDR2 LQKENI. V was pared by 3 bases and J by 5 bases, with 6 bases of the junction left unmatched. The CDR3 extends over 14 amino acids. The CDR3 region is CASSPGQVSETQYF. Written as DNA, the CDR3 is TGTGCCAGCTCACCCGGACAGGTTTCGGAGACCCAGTACTTC.

The chain combines TRBV11-1 with TRBJ2-1, with TRBD1 matching over 10 bases. From germline, CDR1 is SGHAT and CDR2 FQDESV (reference sequence). Trimming cost V 1 base and J 6 bases; bases outside gene matches: 9. The CDR3 has 17 amino acids. The CDR3 coding sequence is TGTGCCAGCAGCTTAGAGATGGGGGACAGGGGTAGCAATGAGCAGTTCTTC. It encodes CASSLEMGDRGSNEQFF.

This clone was detected only a few times. The chain carries TRBV7-2 and TRBJ2-3; TRBD2 agrees at 10 bases. The CDR3 covers 19 residues. V lost 1 base and J lost 4; bases outside the gene matches: 14. The V gene's germline CDR1 is SGHTA and CDR2 FQGNSA. CDR3 sequence reads: CASSLEPSGGRGVSDTQYF. For the CDR3, the DNA is TGTGCCAGCAGCTTAGAGCCTAGCGGGGGCCGTGGGGTCTCAGATACGCAGTATTTT.

The V and J genes are TRBV5-6 and TRBJ2-1; 12 bases fit TRBD2. The CDR3 is made up of 16 amino acids. V dropped 4 bases and J dropped 5; count of bases not matched to a gene: 7. Germline V gene lookup returns CDR1 SGHDT and CDR2 YYEEEE. The CDR3 sequence: CASSLMGLAGNNEQFF. The CDR3 nucleotides read TGTGCCAGCAGCCTAATGGGACTAGCGGGCAACAATGAGCAGTTCTTC. Filled out from reference TRBV5-6 and TRBJ2-1, the complete variable domain reads DAGVTQSPTHLIKTRGQQVTLRCSPKSGHDTVSWYQQALGQGPQFIFQYYEEEERQRGNFPDRFSGHQFPNYSSELNVNALLLGDSALYLCASSLMGLAGNNEQFFGPGTRLTVL.

The V call is TRBV15, the J call TRBJ2-3; possible D gene TRBD1, 6 bases. Germline V CDR1 and CDR2: LNHNV, YYDKDF (reference sequence). Trimming shortened V by 1 base and J by 5 bases, and 7 bases separated the two germline ends. The CDR3 loop spans 13 amino acids. The CDR3 here is CATSRGQEDTQYF. The CDR3 DNA sequence: TGTGCCACCAGCAGAGGACAGGAAGATACGCAGTATTTT.

For the CDR3, the DNA is TGTGCCAGCAGTTCGGGGTTTGTAGTGGATCAGCCCCAGCATTTT. Translated, it gives CASSSGFVVDQPQHF. This chain connects TRBV2 to TRBJ1-5, with unresolved D. The germline CDR1 and CDR2 sequences are SNHLY and FYNNEI. The V and J ends lost 5 bases and 5 bases respectively, with 16 bases between them. The CDR3 spans 15 residues.

The CDR3 is CAIRGQRDTQYF. In DNA, the CDR3 is TGTGCCATCAGGGGGCAAAGAGATACGCAGTATTTT. The chain employs TRBV10-3 and TRBJ2-3, with a weak D call TRBD1 (5 bases). Between the trimmed V and J ends, which lost 6 bases and 5 bases, there was a span of 9 bases. This CDR3 contains 12 residues. CDR1 ENHRY and CDR2 SYGVKD come from the germline V gene.

The V gene is TRBV19, the J gene TRBJ2-7, with 7 nucleotides matching TRBD1. V shed 6 bases and J 3 bases; nucleotides not matched to a gene: 8. From germline, CDR1 is LNHDA and CDR2 SQIVND (reference sequence). The CDR3 is made up of 14 amino acids. In DNA, the CDR3 is TGTGCCAGTAGCCTGTTCCGGGACAGCTACGAGCAGTACTTC. It encodes CASSLFRDSYEQYF.

This chain links TRBV5-1 with TRBJ2-7, with TRBD1 matching 7 bases. The CDR3 loop spans 18 amino acids. The V gene end was trimmed by 1 base and the J gene end by 4 bases; junction bases not matched to a gene: 17. The germline CDR1 and CDR2 sequences are SGHRS and YFSETQ. The CDR3, as DNA: TGCGCCAGCAGCTTGCAGCCAGAAGGACAGGAGGCGGCTTACGAGCAGTACTTC. This sequence encodes CASSLQPEGQEAAYEQYF.

In this sample, this clone turned up once. V is TRBV30 and J is TRBJ1-6, with TRBD1 matching 8 bases. This CDR3 region has 12 residues. Germline CDR1 GTSNPN, CDR2 SVGIG (reference sequence). V gave up 2 bases and J gave up 12 bases; unmatched junction bases: 3. The CDR3 region is CAWSSTGEPLHF. In DNA, the CDR3 is TGTGCCTGGAGTTCGACAGGGGAACCCCTCCACTTT.

The chain recombines TRBV5-8 with TRBJ1-1; 9 bases match TRBD1. The CDR3 runs to 15 residues. Per germline, CDR1 SGHTS and CDR2 YDEGEE. Unmatched junction bases numbered 4, after V lost 0 bases and J lost 4 bases. The CDR3 bases are TGTGCCAGCAGCTTGGGGGACAGGGATTCCACTGAAGCTTTCTTT. Translation: CASSLGDRDSTEAFF.

This chain links TRBV9 with TRBJ2-3; D call uncertain. V lost 0 bases and J lost 0, with 5 bases in between. Germline V gene sequence: CDR1 SGDLS, CDR2 YYNGEE. The CDR3 contains 14 residues. This chain's CDR3 is CASSVASSTDTQYF. The CDR3 nucleotides read TGTGCCAGCAGCGTAGCTAGTAGCACAGATACGCAGTATTTT.

This chain connects TRBV2 to TRBJ1-3; no reliable D call. Trimming left V 8 bases short and J 5 bases short, with 19 bases between. Germline CDR1 is SNHLY and CDR2 is FYNNEI. The CDR3 is 15 amino acids. The CDR3 region is CASGLEGTARNTIYF. The CDR3 DNA reads TGTGCCAGCGGTCTGGAGGGAACAGCGCGAAACACCATATATTTT.

The chain combines TRBV9 with TRBJ1-1, with 8 bases aligning to TRBD1. The CDR3 is made up of 16 amino acids. V lost 0 bases and J lost 5; bases outside the gene matches: 9. Germline CDR1 SGDLS, CDR2 YYNGEE. CDR3 bases: TGTGCCAGCAGCGTAGCCGCCGCCACAGGGGGGACTGAAGCTTTCTTT. It encodes CASSVAAATGGTEAFF.

The chain recombines TRBV29-1 with TRBJ1-4, with 10 nucleotides matching TRBD1. Germline V gene data show CDR1 as SQVTM and CDR2 as ANQGSEA. V dropped 3 bases and J dropped 7; count of bases not matched to a gene: 2. This CDR3 spans 13 amino acids. CDR3 bases: TGCAGCGTTGAGGGGGACAGGGGTGAAAAACTGTTTTTT. This codes for CSVEGDRGEKLFF.

CDR3 bases: TGTGCCAGTACCCCGAGACAGGGGGTACGAAACTATGGCTACACCTTC. Its translation is CASTPRQGVRNYGYTF. The J gene is TRBJ1-2, the V gene TRBV19; TRBD1 matches at 9 bases. The V gene's germline CDR1 is LNHDA and CDR2 SQIVND (reference sequence). The CDR3 consists of 16 residues. V shed 7 bases, J shed 2 bases, and the junction held 11 bases outside the gene matches. The whole variable domain, filled in from reference TRBV19 and TRBJ1-2, reads DGGITQSPKYLFRKEGQNVTLSCEQNLNHDAMYWYRQDPGQGLRLIYYSQIVNDFQKGDIAEGYSVSREKKESFPLTVTSAQKNPTAFYLCASTPRQGVRNYGYTFGSGTRLTVV.

The chain is built from TRBV2 and TRBJ1-1; 8 bases are a match to TRBD1. Looked up from germline, CDR1 is SNHLY and CDR2 is FYNNEI. J lost 5 bases, V lost 3 bases, and 14 bases had no gene match. The CDR3 is 17 residues long. The CDR3 here is CASSDRQGLPRGTEAFF. CDR3 DNA: TGTGCCAGCAGTGATAGACAGGGGCTCCCCCGAGGGACTGAAGCTTTCTTT.

The rearrangement joins TRBV27 to TRBJ1-1, with 8 positions matching TRBD1. The germline V gene has CDR1 MNHEY and CDR2 SMNVEV (reference sequence). The CDR3 has 14 residues. J gave up 4 bases and V 6 bases, and 7 bases lay outside the gene matches. The CDR3 region is CASRWTGSSTEAFF. The CDR3 region has the DNA TGTGCCAGCAGATGGACAGGGTCGAGCACTGAAGCTTTCTTT.

The chain couples TRBV7-3 to TRBJ1-1, with TRBD1 matching 8 bases. Germline V gene sequence: CDR1 SGHTA, CDR2 FQGTGA. V was pared by 5 bases and J by 2 bases, with 10 bases of the junction left unmatched. The CDR3 is made up of 16 amino acids. The CDR3 here is CASSPGTGTDNTEAFF. The CDR3 DNA is TGTGCCAGCAGCCCAGGGACAGGAACCGATAACACTGAAGCTTTCTTT.